One and the same sample provided the 16 T cell receptor beta chains below, sequenced in a study of monozygotic twins with inflammatory bowel disease. TCRdb derives one entry per CDR3 protein from the 5' RACE reads, leaving out DNA. The repertoire table contains under 200,000 distinct CDR3 sequences. The sample taken for sequencing was blood. These TCRs come from a human donor with ulcerative colitis or Crohn's disease, or a healthy co-twin of an affected twin (not recorded which).

This rearrangement joins TRBV20-1 to TRBJ2-5. The germline V gene has CDR1 DFQATT and CDR2 SNEGSKA (reference sequence). The CDR3 consists of 14 residues. The CDR3 here is CSSEAASGVETQYF.

This chain joins TRBV29-1 and TRBJ2-7. CDR3 length: 12 amino acids. Germline V gene lookup returns CDR1 SQVTM and CDR2 ANQGSEA. The CDR3 loop is CSGSQGTYEQYF.

This chain connects TRBV20-1 to TRBJ2-3; lacking DNA, the TRBD1 call made by TCRdb goes unchecked. The germline V gene encodes CDR1 DFQATT and CDR2 SNEGSKA (reference sequence). The CDR3 loop spans 13 amino acids. The CDR3 spells CSAPRQGSDTQYF.

The J gene is TRBJ2-1, the V gene TRBV7-2; TCRdb outputs TRBD2, but without DNA this stays unchecked. Germline lookup yields CDR1 SGHTA and CDR2 FQGNSA. The CDR3 spans 15 residues. The CDR3 sequence: CASSSQRGAYNEQFF.

The CDR3 reads CASSRQGTNSPLHF. The genes are TRBV7-2 and TRBJ1-6; there is no DNA to check the TCRdb D call of TRBD1. The CDR3 extends over 14 amino acids. Germline CDR1 and CDR2: SGHTA and FQGNSA.

The chain couples TRBV11-2 to TRBJ2-2; with no DNA, the TCRdb D assignment of TRBD1 cannot be verified. Germline V CDR1 and CDR2: SGHAT, FQNNGV. This CDR3 contains 15 residues. The CDR3: CASSATGGWTGELFF. Complete variable domain (other parts from reference TRBV11-2 and TRBJ2-2): EAGVAQSPRYKIIEKRQSVAFWCNPISGHATLYWYQQILGQGPKLLIQFQNNGVVDDSQLPKDRFSAERLKGVDSTLKIQPAKLEDSAVYLCASSATGGWTGELFFGEGSRLTVL.

The J gene is TRBJ1-1, the V gene TRBV12-5; TCRdb selects TRBD1, and the lack of DNA leaves this call unchecked. This CDR3 has 14 residues. Germline loops: CDR1 LGHNT, CDR2 FRNRAP. This CDR3 is CASGSQGAGTEAFF.

The genes are TRBV5-1 and TRBJ1-5. Germline CDR1 SGHRS, CDR2 YFSETQ. The CDR3 length is 12 residues. The CDR3 region is CASSLSGQPQHF.

The chain combines TRBV5-1 with TRBJ1-4; the D gene TCRdb calls, TRBD1, cannot be checked with no DNA. Germline V lookup: CDR1 SGHRS, CDR2 YFSETQ. The CDR3 has 15 amino acids. CDR3 region: CASSRISGANEKLFF.

This sequence joins TRBV28 and TRBJ1-2; TCRdb returns TRBD1, unconfirmable since there is no DNA. Germline CDR1 reads MDHEN; CDR2 reads SYDVKM. The CDR3 loop spans 13 amino acids. CDR3 protein: CASSSPGQGRYTF.

The genes are TRBV20-1 and TRBJ2-1; no DNA is available, so the TRBD1 call from TCRdb remains unchecked. This CDR3 region has 13 residues. Germline V gene sequence: CDR1 DFQATT, CDR2 SNEGSKA (reference sequence). CDR3 residues: CSAGVSIFNEQFF.

The chain links TRBV21-1 to TRBJ2-1; absent DNA, TCRdb's TRBD2 call cannot be checked. TRBV21-1 is reported as a pseudogene. There are 17 residues in the CDR3. This CDR3 is CASSKGGGGHELDEQFF.

The chain is built from TRBV15 and TRBJ1-1. Germline-derived CDR1 and CDR2 are LNHNV and YYDKDF (reference sequence). The CDR3 sequence is 13 residues long. CDR3 protein: CATSREPNTEAFF.

The V gene is TRBV7-2, the J gene TRBJ2-5; the D gene TCRdb calls, TRBD1, cannot be checked with no DNA. Per the germline V gene, CDR1 is SGHTA and CDR2 is FQGNSA. CDR3 length equals 16 residues. This CDR3 reads CASSSYGAGLGETQYF.

This sequence joins TRBV2 and TRBJ2-1. The CDR3 contains 11 residues. The germline CDR1 and CDR2 sequences are SNHLY and FYNNEI. CDR3: CASAAYNEQFF.

This chain joins TRBV6-2 or TRBV6-3 and TRBJ2-1; the TCRdb D gene call, TRBD2, has no DNA to confirm it. Germline loops: CDR1 MNHEY, CDR2 SVGEGT. The CDR3 runs to 21 residues. The CDR3 spells CASSSRTGVLAAQSSYNEQFF.